This passage covers 30 T cell receptor beta chains from one sample sequenced in a study of CD8 T cells in ankylosing spondylitis. In TCRdb, the 5' RACE reads were re-called with MiXCR into one record per CDR3 protein. Of under 400,000 distinct CDR3 sequences listed, about 9.9% are singletons. Sequenced: blood, either unsorted or a sorted T cell fraction (not recorded which). These receptor sequences come from a female donor with ankylosing spondylitis or in good health (not recorded which).

The rearrangement links TRBV15 to TRBJ2-7, with D possibly TRBD1 on 5 matching bases. The CDR3 has 14 residues. Per germline, CDR1 LNHNV and CDR2 YYDKDF (reference sequence). Trimming removed 0 bases from V and 3 bases from J, with 9 bases in between. CDR3 residues: CATSRDKGFYEQYF. CDR3 coding DNA: TGTGCCACCAGCAGAGATAAGGGGTTCTACGAGCAGTACTTC.

The table lists this clonotype with a few counts. The chain joins TRBV12-3 or TRBV12-4 to TRBJ2-7; 7 bases align to TRBD1. The CDR3 consists of 14 residues. V was pared by 2 bases and J by 3 bases, with 4 bases of the junction left unmatched. CDR3 amino acids: CASSLRPGGYEQYF. CDR3 nucleotides: TGTGCCAGCAGTTTACGTCCAGGGGGCTACGAGCAGTACTTC.

This clonotype has ten or more counts. The gene calls are TRBV20-1 and TRBJ1-6; D possibly corresponds to TRBD1 (6 bases). Trimming stripped 3 bases from V and 5 bases from J, with 14 bases between. Germline V CDR1 and CDR2: DFQATT, SNEGSKA (reference sequence). This CDR3 spans 15 amino acids. CDR3 in amino acids: CSASSGGRNNSPLHF. The CDR3 bases are TGCAGTGCTAGCAGCGGGGGGCGGAATAATTCACCCCTCCACTTT.

This clonotype was observed many times. The chain joins TRBV5-1 to TRBJ1-2, with TRBD1 matching over 7 bases. CDR1 SGHRS and CDR2 YFSETQ come from the germline V gene. V lost 0 bases, J lost 8 bases, and 10 bases stayed unmatched. The CDR3 is made up of 15 amino acids. This chain's CDR3 is CASSLGPDDRDGYTF. In DNA, the CDR3 is TGCGCCAGCAGCTTGGGGCCCGATGACAGGGACGGCTACACCTTC.

The table lists this clonotype with a few counts. The rearrangement joins TRBV29-1 to TRBJ1-5, with a possible D match to TRBD1 (6 bases). Trimming shortened V by 2 bases and J by 6 bases, and 17 bases separated the two germline ends. There are 15 residues in the CDR3. Per germline, CDR1 SQVTM and CDR2 ANQGSEA. The CDR3 protein is CSVETGGGAGQPQHF. In DNA form, the CDR3 reads TGCAGCGTTGAAACCGGGGGGGGGGCAGGTCAGCCCCAGCATTTT.

The chain couples TRBV20-1 to TRBJ1-3, with a tentative D call TRBD1 (6 bases). Trimming took 5 bases from V and 0 from J, leaving 8 bases between them. CDR3 length equals 13 residues. CDR1 and CDR2 (germline): DFQATT, SNEGSKA (reference sequence). DNA of the CDR3: TGCAGTGCTTCCAGGGGCTCTGGAAACACCATATATTTT. This encodes CSASRGSGNTIYF.

This clonotype was detected many times. The V and J genes are TRBV20-1 and TRBJ2-1; D not certain. The CDR3 covers 11 residues. The germline V gene encodes CDR1 DFQATT and CDR2 SNEGSKA (reference sequence). V gave up 0 bases and J gave up 10 bases, with 7 bases separating them. CDR3 nucleotides: TGCAGTGCTAGAGATGGCCGCGAGCAGTTCTTC. It codes for CSARDGREQFF.

The CDR3 DNA follows: TGTGCCAGCAGCCGGACAGGAGGGGTGGCTGGGGCCAACGTCCTGACTTTC. It is translated as CASSRTGGVAGANVLTF. The J gene is TRBJ2-6, the V gene TRBV12-3 or TRBV12-4, with D perhaps matching TRBD1 (7 bases). V gave up 6 bases and J gave up 2 bases, with 17 bases separating them. The length of the CDR3 is 17 residues.

CDR3 loop: CASSDSGGELFF. DNA for the CDR3: TGTGCCAGCAGTGACAGTGGCGGGGAGCTGTTTTTT. The V gene is TRBV12-3 or TRBV12-4, the J gene TRBJ2-2, with D perhaps TRBD1 (5 bases). There are 12 residues in the CDR3. Between the trimmed V and J ends, which lost 5 bases and 7 bases, there was a span of 8 bases.

This clonotype has just a few counts. This sequence joins TRBV5-1 and TRBJ1-1; D gene ambiguous. Germline CDR1 reads SGHRS; CDR2 reads YFSETQ. The V end was cut by 3 bases, the J end by 2 bases, with 8 bases between. This CDR3 region has 13 residues. The CDR3 nucleotides read TGCGCCAGCAGCTCTTCAGTAAACACTGAAGCTTTCTTT. Protein: CASSSSVNTEAFF.

The chain links TRBV30 to TRBJ2-4; 9 nucleotides match TRBD2. The V segment lost 3 bases and the J segment 6 bases; nucleotides outside the gene matches: 6. Looked up from germline, CDR1 is GTSNPN and CDR2 is SVGIG (reference sequence). The CDR3 loop spans 14 amino acids. CDR3 amino acids: CAWSGPREGNIQYF. The CDR3 coding sequence is TGTGCCTGGAGCGGACCGCGGGAGGGAAACATTCAGTACTTC.

In this sample, this clonotype turned up a few times. This chain joins TRBV27 and TRBJ1-1; maybe TRBD1 (6 bases). Deletions cut 5 bases from V and 3 bases from J, with 16 bases between. Germline V gene data show CDR1 as MNHEY and CDR2 as SMNVEV (reference sequence). The CDR3 is 15 residues long. The CDR3 spells CASSPGGPVDTEAFF. Here the CDR3 DNA reads TGTGCCAGCAGTCCCGGGGGCCCGGTTGACACTGAAGCTTTCTTT.

This clonotype was detected ten times or more. The chain links TRBV27 to TRBJ1-2; D uncertain. Trimming removed 5 bases at V and 6 bases at J, with 13 bases between. This CDR3 spans 13 amino acids. Germline V lookup: CDR1 MNHEY, CDR2 SMNVEV (reference sequence). The CDR3 here is CASSPSWGNGYTF. CDR3 nucleotide sequence: TGTGCCAGCAGTCCCTCGTGGGGAAATGGCTACACCTTC.

The rearrangement uses TRBV20-1 and TRBJ1-5; TRBD1 matches at 10 bases. Trimming removed 3 bases from V and 0 bases from J; junction bases left unmatched: 5. The germline V gene encodes CDR1 DFQATT and CDR2 SNEGSKA (reference sequence). The CDR3 has 16 residues. The CDR3 nucleotides are TGCAGTGCTAGGGGGACAGGGGAAAATAGCAATCAGCCCCAGCATTTT. This encodes CSARGTGENSNQPQHF.

This clonotype was picked up many times. The V gene is TRBV20-1, the J gene TRBJ1-2; possibly TRBD1 for D (5 bases). The CDR3 consists of 12 residues. Trimming removed 6 bases from V and 4 bases from J, with 12 bases in between. The germline V gene has CDR1 DFQATT and CDR2 SNEGSKA (reference sequence). The CDR3 reads CSAAQEIYGYTF. The CDR3 nucleotides read TGCAGTGCCGCACAGGAAATCTATGGCTACACCTTC.

The chain combines TRBV7-2 with TRBJ1-5; a possible D gene is TRBD1 (6 bases). Germline V gene sequence: CDR1 SGHTA, CDR2 FQGNSA. Trimming cost V 3 bases and J 9 bases, with 15 bases left between them. The CDR3 spans 14 residues. In DNA form, the CDR3 reads TGTGCCAGCAGCTTGACGCGGGGGCCAGGGCCCCAGCATTTT. It is translated as CASSLTRGPGPQHF.

This clonotype occurred many times. The chain joins TRBV7-9 to TRBJ2-7; D possibly uses TRBD1 or TRBD2 (5 bases each). The germline gives CDR1 SEHNR, CDR2 FQNEAQ (reference sequence). CDR3 length: 15 residues. Trimming took off 1 base at V and 1 base at J, with 11 bases between the two ends. In DNA, the CDR3 is TGTGCCAGCAGCTTAGATACGGGGCCGTCCTACGAGCAGTACTTC. Protein product: CASSLDTGPSYEQYF.

V usage is TRBV3-1 and J usage is TRBJ2-2, with D hard to call. Germline CDR1 LGHDT, CDR2 YNNKEL (reference sequence). This CDR3 region has 14 residues. The germline V and J ends were trimmed by 9 bases and 6 bases, with 17 bases remaining between them. The CDR3 coding sequence is TGTGCCAGTCTTCCGGGTAGGAGTGCCGGGGAGCTGTTTTTT. Protein sequence: CASLPGRSAGELFF.

This clonotype was counted only a few times. J is TRBJ2-7 and V is TRBV18; D perhaps matches TRBD1 (5 bases). The germline V gene encodes CDR1 KGHSH and CDR2 LQKENI. The CDR3 totals 13 residues. V was cut by 3 bases and J by 7 bases, with 13 bases left in between. The CDR3 reads CASSPGWQGEQYF. CDR3 nucleotide sequence: TGTGCCAGCTCACCTGGCTGGCAGGGAGAGCAGTACTTC.

The CDR3 bases are TGTGCCACCAGAGACCCGACAGGGAATGAGCAGTTCTTC. As protein: CATRDPTGNEQFF. This sequence joins TRBV24-1 and TRBJ2-1; 7 bases agree with TRBD1. The germline gives CDR1 KGHDR, CDR2 SFDVKD. After removal of 7 bases from V and 7 bases from J, the junction contained 6 bases not matched to a gene. The CDR3 extends over 13 amino acids.

Many counts were recorded for this clonotype. The chain combines TRBV6-1 with TRBJ2-7; possibly TRBD2 for D (6 bases). Trimming stripped 7 bases from V and 4 bases from J, with 14 bases between. The CDR3 is 13 residues long. Germline CDR1 is MNHNS and CDR2 is SASEGT. CDR3 residues: CASTQGRQYEQYF. The CDR3 nucleotides are TGTGCCAGCACCCAAGGGAGGCAGTACGAGCAGTACTTC.

The sample holds many counts of this clonotype. This sequence joins TRBV20-1 and TRBJ1-1; D unresolved. There are 15 residues in the CDR3. V lost 4 bases to trimming and J lost 1 base, with 16 bases between them. The germline V gene has CDR1 DFQATT and CDR2 SNEGSKA (reference sequence). The CDR3 loop is CSAMWSGNRNTEAFF. Written as DNA, the CDR3 is TGCAGTGCTATGTGGTCCGGCAACCGGAACACTGAAGCTTTCTTT.

This clonotype showed up many times. The chain joins TRBV5-1 to TRBJ2-1; TRBD2 matches at 10 bases. The trim removed 0 bases at V and 7 bases at J, leaving 1 base unmatched. The CDR3 length is 14 residues. Germline CDR1 reads SGHRS; CDR2 reads YFSETQ. CDR3 sequence: CASSLETSGNEQFF. DNA for the CDR3: TGCGCCAGCAGCTTGGAGACTAGCGGGAATGAGCAGTTCTTC.

In regard to this clonotype: This may be a read error, as it is one base from a much larger clone. As the CDR3 is not closed by the conserved phenylalanine or tryptophan, this likely results from a read error. This chain joins TRBV5-1 and TRBJ2-1; no clear D. The CDR3 runs to 11 residues. V dropped 0 bases and J dropped 13 bases, with 8 bases sitting between them. Germline CDR1 is SGHRS and CDR2 is YFSETQ. The CDR3 coding sequence is TGCGCCAGCAGCTTGGAACTGACCCAGTTCTTA. Residues: CASSLELTQFL.

This clonotype was detected many times. V usage is TRBV20-1 and J usage is TRBJ2-7; weak D call: TRBD2 (6 bases). The germline CDR1 and CDR2 sequences are DFQATT and SNEGSKA (reference sequence). The CDR3 runs 14 residues. The V and J ends lost 1 base and 0 bases respectively, with 10 bases between them. The CDR3 sequence: CSARARESSYEQYF. The CDR3 DNA reads TGCAGTGCTAGAGCCCGGGAGAGCTCCTACGAGCAGTACTTC.

This clonotype was found many times. One junction end does not reproduce the germline sequence, and a read error may be involved. The V call is TRBV5-1, the J call TRBJ1-1; D may be TRBD1 (6 bases). Germline V lookup: CDR1 SGHRS, CDR2 YFSETQ. The CDR3 loop spans 14 amino acids. CDR3 residues: CASSFSGADTEAFF. As DNA, the CDR3 is TGTGCCAGCAGCTTCTCAGGGGCTGACACTGAAGCTTTCTTT.

With regard to this clonotype: This may come from a read error, since a much larger clone is one base off. V and J are TRBV20-1 and TRBJ2-2, with TRBD1 as a possible D gene (5 bases). The germline V gene encodes CDR1 DFQATT and CDR2 SNEGSKA (reference sequence). CDR3 length: 16 residues. Trimming stripped 6 bases from V and 3 bases from J, with 20 bases between. DNA for the CDR3: TGCAGTGCCGCGCCCCGGACACGGACACACACCGGGGAGCTGTTTTTT. It codes for CSAAPRTRTHTGELFF.

This clonotype was detected many times. The chain has TRBV12-3 or TRBV12-4 and TRBJ2-7; D is undetermined. CDR3 length: 14 residues. V lost 6 bases, J lost 3 bases, and 15 bases lay in between. The CDR3 DNA reads TGTGCCAGCAGCGGCCTACAAGGATTCTACGAGCAGTACTTC. Translation: CASSGLQGFYEQYF.

This clonotype was picked up a small number of times. The J gene is TRBJ2-7, the V gene TRBV28; a possible D gene is TRBD1 (6 bases). Trimming pared 1 base from V and 2 bases from J, leaving 9 bases between. The CDR3 runs 14 residues. Germline CDR1 reads MDHEN; CDR2 reads SYDVKM. CDR3 in DNA: TGTGCCAGCAGTTTATTGGACAGAGCCTACGAGCAGTACTTC. Amino acid sequence: CASSLLDRAYEQYF. Complete variable domain (other parts from reference TRBV28 and TRBJ2-7): DVKVTQSSRYLVKRTGEKVFLECVQDMDHENMFWYRQDPGLGLRLIYFSYDVKMKEKGDIPEGYSVSREKKERFSLILESASTNQTSMYLCASSLLDRAYEQYFGPGTRLTVT.

The chain employs TRBV2 and TRBJ2-7, with 9 bases aligning to TRBD2. CDR3 length: 12 amino acids. Germline CDR1 is SNHLY and CDR2 is FYNNEI. V was pared by 10 bases and J by 3 bases, with 4 bases of the junction left unmatched. For the CDR3, the DNA is TGTGCCACCTCTAGCGGGATCTACGAGCAGTACTTC. This gives the protein CATSSGIYEQYF.